This TCR beta chain derives from a study of T-cell reconstitution after alpha-beta-depleted transplantation in children. Study-level points and caveats: Newly produced T cells mostly provided counts and TCRbeta diversity after one year, as hyperexpanded clones declined. Diversity of TCRbeta at day 60 was high in some patients, arising from surviving recipient T cells and thymic progenitors. Expanded clones from the graft, numbering several hundred, reportedly supplied alpha-beta T cells about two months after transplant.

The authors prepared the TCRbeta library with unique molecular identifiers. From the PCR reads, TCRdb called clonotypes with MiXCR, one entry per CDR3 protein. The sample holds about 460,000 distinct CDR3 sequences, approximately 10% seen once. CDR3 length: 17 residues. The V end lost 0 bases, the J end lost 4 bases, and 14 bases lay between the germline ends. CDR1 SGHRS and CDR2 YFSETQ come from the germline V gene. In regard to this clonotype: Its antigen is still unknown.

This rearrangement joins TRBV5-1 to TRBJ2-6; a weak D match, TRBD2 (7 bases). The material sequenced was PBMCs, mostly from graft donor cells, taken 180 days after TCRalphabeta/CD19-depleted stem cell transplant. This receptor was taken from a female patient aged 2-9 years who had a stem cell transplant for aplastic anemia, so the T cells may come from the graft donor. The CDR3 DNA reads as TGCGCCAGCAGCTTGGTCGGGGGGCGGGGAGGGGCCAACGTCCTGACTTTC. Protein sequence: CASSLVGGRGGANVLTF.